Below are 16 T cell receptor beta chains sequenced from a single sample in a study of T-cell memory formation after mild COVID-19. Using its own MiXCR run on the 5' RACE reads, TCRdb lists one record per CDR3 protein. The top ten hold around 3.3% of the sample, which has just over 200,000 distinct CDR3 sequences, approximately 10% seen once. What was sequenced was PBMCs or a T cell subset sorted from them (not recorded which). All receptors derive from a man aged 18 to 30 who had mild COVID-19 (a few samples of this study predate the infection). Cell type and time point are not known.

The sample holds many counts of this clonotype. This chain connects TRBV20-1 to TRBJ1-5; 10 bases line up with TRBD1. V shed 4 bases and J 6 bases; nucleotides not matched to a gene: 6. The CDR3 has 14 residues. Per germline, CDR1 DFQATT and CDR2 SNEGSKA (reference sequence). CDR3 DNA sequence: TGCAGTGCTACCATAAGGGACAGGGGTCAGCCCCAGCATTTT. Protein: CSATIRDRGQPQHF.

The chain carries TRBV15 and TRBJ2-5, with D unclear. The V end lost 0 bases, the J end lost 5 bases, and 7 bases lay between the germline ends. The V gene's germline CDR1 is LNHNV and CDR2 YYDKDF (reference sequence). There are 13 residues in the CDR3. DNA for the CDR3: TGTGCCACCAGCAGAGATTTGATGGAGACCCAGTACTTC. Translating gives CATSRDLMETQYF.

This clonotype was picked up many times. V usage is TRBV5-1 and J usage is TRBJ2-7, with D perhaps being TRBD1 or TRBD2 (5 bases each). V was cut by 1 base and J by 4 bases, with 15 bases left in between. This CDR3 is built from 15 residues. Germline loops: CDR1 SGHRS, CDR2 YFSETQ. CDR3 bases: TGCGCCAGCAGCTTGTCGTGGCAGGGAGCGTACGAGCAGTACTTC. It encodes CASSLSWQGAYEQYF.

This clonotype showed up many times. V and J are TRBV24-1 and TRBJ2-1; 9 bases are shared with TRBD2. The germline CDR1 and CDR2 sequences are KGHDR and SFDVKD. This CDR3 has 13 residues. V lost 9 bases to trimming and J lost 9 bases; unmatched junction nucleotides: 8. CDR3 DNA: TGTGCCACCGGGAGCGGGGGGCGTGGTGAGCAGTTCTTC. Its protein is CATGSGGRGEQFF.

J is TRBJ2-3 and V is TRBV5-1; TRBD2 matches at 13 bases. In germline, CDR1 is SGHRS, CDR2 YFSETQ. This CDR3 region has 17 residues. The junction had 7 bases not matched to a gene; V was cut back by 4 bases and J by 2 bases. The CDR3 DNA is TGCGCCAGCAGCGCCGGGACTAGCGGGGTGCACACAGATACGCAGTATTTT. This gives the protein CASSAGTSGVHTDTQYF.

The rearrangement links TRBV5-1 to TRBJ2-1; 13 nucleotides align to TRBD2. The CDR3 is made up of 16 amino acids. V was pared by 3 bases and J by 8 bases, with 8 bases of the junction left unmatched. Germline V gene data show CDR1 as SGHRS and CDR2 as YFSETQ. The CDR3 bases are TGCGCCAGCAGCTCCTCCGGGACTAGCGGGGCCGATGAGCAGTTCTTC. It is translated as CASSSSGTSGADEQFF.

In this sample, this clonotype turned up many times. The chain combines TRBV12-3 or TRBV12-4 with TRBJ2-1; either TRBD1 or TRBD2 may fit D (5 bases each). V shed 6 bases and J shed 0 bases, with 12 bases lying between them. CDR3 size: 15 residues. The CDR3 sequence is CASSPSGLSYNEQFF. DNA for the CDR3: TGTGCCAGCAGCCCCTCGGGGCTCTCCTACAATGAGCAGTTCTTC.

The chain carries TRBV27 and TRBJ1-4, with 7 bases matching TRBD1. Trimming cost V 2 bases and J 8 bases; bases outside gene matches: 14. Germline V gene sequence: CDR1 MNHEY, CDR2 SMNVEV (reference sequence). The CDR3 is 17 amino acids. This chain's CDR3 is CASSLAHPTGVGEKLFF. The CDR3, as DNA: TGTGCCAGCAGTTTAGCTCATCCCACAGGGGTCGGAGAAAAACTGTTTTTT.

This clonotype was recorded a few times. The genes are TRBV27 and TRBJ1-2; TRBD1 matches at 8 bases. The CDR3 spans 14 residues. The germline V gene has CDR1 MNHEY and CDR2 SMNVEV (reference sequence). Trimming removed 6 bases from V and 3 bases from J; junction bases left unmatched: 6. In DNA, the CDR3 is TGTGCCAGCAGCTGGACAGGGAGGGACTATGGCTACACCTTC. Its translation: CASSWTGRDYGYTF.

This clonotype was seen at least ten times. J is TRBJ2-6 and V is TRBV4-2; D ambiguous. The CDR3 covers 14 residues. In germline, CDR1 is LGHNA, CDR2 YNFKEQ. Trimming pared 4 bases from V and 2 bases from J, leaving 6 bases between. The CDR3 DNA follows: TGTGCCAGCAGCCCCCGGGCTGGGGCCAACGTCCTGACTTTC. Translating gives CASSPRAGANVLTF.

This chain joins TRBV6-5 and TRBJ1-2; D gene unclear. Germline V gene lookup returns CDR1 MNHEY and CDR2 SVGAGI. The CDR3 is 14 residues long. V lost 6 bases and J lost 8, with 19 bases in between. The CDR3 region has the DNA TGTGCCAGCAGCCCAACACAAAAGGGAAGGGGCTACACCTTC. Amino acid sequence: CASSPTQKGRGYTF.

This clonotype occurred a few times. The chain couples TRBV21-1 to TRBJ1-6; the table calls TRBD1, which could not be checked here. TRBV21-1 is recorded as a pseudogene. CDR3 length: 14 amino acids. In nucleotides, the CDR3 is TGTGCCAGCAGCATCGGGGGTTGGGATTCACCCCTCCACTTT. Protein: CASSIGGWDSPLHF.

This clonotype was recorded a few times. The chain recombines TRBV10-3 with TRBJ1-5; D not certain. CDR3 length: 14 residues. Germline loops: CDR1 ENHRY, CDR2 SYGVKD. The V end was cut by 0 bases, the J end by 3 bases, with 6 bases between. CDR3 DNA: TGTGCCATCAGTGAGTCGGAGTTCAATCAGCCCCAGCATTTT. It is translated as CAISESEFNQPQHF.

The sample holds a few counts of this clonotype. This chain links TRBV5-1 with TRBJ2-2; D may be TRBD1 (5 bases). Trimming left V 0 bases short and J 1 base short, with 7 bases between. This CDR3 is 15 amino acids long. Germline V gene data show CDR1 as SGHRS and CDR2 as YFSETQ. CDR3 nucleotide sequence: TGCGCCAGCAGCTTGGTCAGGGTGAACACCGGGGAGCTGTTTTTT. This codes for CASSLVRVNTGELFF.

This clonotype was picked up many times. This chain uses TRBV5-1 with TRBJ1-1; 8 nucleotides agree with TRBD1. J lost 2 bases, V lost 1 base, and 4 bases had no gene match. The CDR3 runs to 15 residues. Germline CDR1 and CDR2: SGHRS and YFSETQ. The CDR3: CASSLRQGRNTEAFF. DNA for the CDR3: TGCGCCAGCAGCTTGAGACAGGGGCGAAACACTGAAGCTTTCTTT.

The chain couples TRBV7-2 to TRBJ2-7; D is perhaps TRBD2 (6 bases). This CDR3 comprises 14 residues. Trimming pared 3 bases from V and 2 bases from J, leaving 11 bases between. Germline loops: CDR1 SGHTA, CDR2 FQGNSA. CDR3 sequence (DNA): TGTGCCAGCAGCTTCGGGGGACTTGCCTACGAGCAGTACTTC. It yields the protein CASSFGGLAYEQYF.